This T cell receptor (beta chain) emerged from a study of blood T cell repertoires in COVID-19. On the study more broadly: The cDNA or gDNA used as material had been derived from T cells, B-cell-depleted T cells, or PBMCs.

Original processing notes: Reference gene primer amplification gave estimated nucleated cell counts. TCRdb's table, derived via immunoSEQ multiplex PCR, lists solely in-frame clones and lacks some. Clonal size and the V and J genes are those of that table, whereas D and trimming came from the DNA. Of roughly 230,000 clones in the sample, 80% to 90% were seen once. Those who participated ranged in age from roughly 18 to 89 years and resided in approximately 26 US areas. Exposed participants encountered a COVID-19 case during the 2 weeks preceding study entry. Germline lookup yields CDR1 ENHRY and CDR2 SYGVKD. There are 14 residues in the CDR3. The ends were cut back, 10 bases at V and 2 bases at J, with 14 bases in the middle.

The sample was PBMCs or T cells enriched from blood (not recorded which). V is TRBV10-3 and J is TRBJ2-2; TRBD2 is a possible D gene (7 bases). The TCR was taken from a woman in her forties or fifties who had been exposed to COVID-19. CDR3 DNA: TGTGCCACCGGGGGGCAGGGTAACACCGGGGAGCTGTTTTTT. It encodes CATGGQGNTGELFF.